This TCR beta chain emerged from a study of OX40 agonist ivuxolimab in advanced cancers. Study in general: Among those enrolled, mean age was about 63 years (range about 20 to 79) and about 82% were male. Two patients with cutaneous melanoma and one with hepatocellular carcinoma, three in total, showed partial responses. Study results and caveats: CD4+ T cells averaged fewer expanded clones than CD8+ T cells.

V gave up 2 bases and J gave up 5 bases, with 13 bases separating them. CDR3 length: 15 amino acids. Germline V lookup: CDR1 SGHNT, CDR2 YENEEA. Of note for this clone: What it binds is not known.

The protocol was immunoSEQ multiplex PCR, while the TCRdb copy is restricted to in-frame clones and leaves out a portion. In the table there are around 95,000 clones, about 91% of which are singletons. The TCR was taken from an adult with an advanced solid tumor such as melanoma, head and neck, liver or kidney cancer. Sample: CD4+ or CD8+ T cells sorted from blood, taken in a trial of the OX40 agonist ivuxolimab. The chain links TRBV11-3 to TRBJ2-1; D might be TRBD1 (7 bases). The CDR3, as DNA: TGTGCCAGCAGCTTAAGGAGGGGGCAAAACAATGAGCAGTTCTTC. Protein sequence: CASSLRRGQNNEQFF.